Below, 28 T cell receptor beta chains from the same sample are listed, as sequenced in a study of T cells after yellow fever vaccination. TCRdb redid the calling of the 5' RACE reads with MiXCR, one entry per CDR3 protein. The sample shows hundreds of thousands of distinct CDR3 sequences, 11% of them seen only once. The sequencing used PBMCs, collected on the day of the first yellow fever vaccination. The receptors originated from a man between 18 and 29 years old who received the YFV17D yellow fever vaccine.

The chain combines TRBV6-2 or TRBV6-3 with TRBJ1-2; D uncertain. The CDR3 has 12 residues. Germline values: CDR1 MNHEY, CDR2 SVGEGT. V lost 2 bases to trimming and J lost 4 bases, with 5 bases between them. The CDR3 spells CASSYEAYGYTF. CDR3 nucleotide sequence: TGTGCCAGCAGTTACGAGGCCTATGGCTACACCTTC.

The table lists this clonotype with a few counts. V gene TRBV7-9 combines with J gene TRBJ2-7; TRBD1 aligns across 10 bases. This CDR3 region has 13 residues. Per germline, CDR1 SEHNR and CDR2 FQNEAQ (reference sequence). V shed 7 bases and J 5 bases; nucleotides not matched to a gene: 5. The CDR3 nucleotides are TGTGCCAGCATCCGGGACAGGGGAAACGAGCAGTACGTC. This encodes CASIRDRGNEQYV.

V usage is TRBV7-2 and J usage is TRBJ2-3; TRBD2 agrees at 7 bases. Per germline, CDR1 SGHTA and CDR2 FQGNSA. J was trimmed by 2 bases and V by 6 bases; bases with no gene match: 14. This CDR3 spans 17 amino acids. Here the CDR3 reads CASSSGGGGGNTDTQYF. As DNA, the CDR3 is TGTGCCAGCAGTTCCGGGGGTGGGGGGGGAAACACAGATACGCAGTATTTT.

This clonotype has ten or more counts. The genes are TRBV7-2 and TRBJ1-5; no definite D call. Trimming took off 3 bases at V and 5 bases at J, with 8 bases between the two ends. The CDR3 consists of 13 residues. Germline-derived CDR1 and CDR2 are SGHTA and FQGNSA. Written as DNA, the CDR3 is TGTGCCAGCAGCTTTATAAGGGATCAGCCCCAGCATTTT. Amino acids: CASSFIRDQPQHF.

This clonotype was seen only a few times. The V and J genes are TRBV5-5 and TRBJ1-2; D gene uncertain. Trimming shortened V by 2 bases and J by 10 bases, and 9 bases separated the two germline ends. CDR3 length: 11 amino acids. The germline gives CDR1 SGHKS, CDR2 YYEKEE (reference sequence). The CDR3 region has the DNA TGTGCCAGCAGCTTAGAATTGGACTACACCTTC. The encoded protein is CASSLELDYTF.

This clonotype occurred many times. The chain recombines TRBV20-1 with TRBJ2-5; maybe TRBD1 (6 bases). The V and J ends lost 3 bases and 2 bases respectively, with 16 bases between them. The CDR3 length is 15 residues. The germline V gene has CDR1 DFQATT and CDR2 SNEGSKA (reference sequence). This CDR3 reads CSASDSRGAQETQYF. Here the CDR3 DNA reads TGCAGTGCTAGTGATAGCAGGGGCGCGCAAGAGACCCAGTACTTC.

This chain links TRBV18 with TRBJ1-2; 9 bases map to TRBD1. The germline V gene encodes CDR1 KGHSH and CDR2 LQKENI. The CDR3 covers 16 residues. With 0 bases clipped from V and 4 bases from J, the junction kept 6 bases outside the gene matches. The CDR3 protein is CASSPPSGQGIYGYTF. Here the CDR3 DNA reads TGTGCCAGCTCACCACCTTCCGGACAGGGGATCTATGGCTACACCTTC.

The sample holds a few counts of this clonotype. The rearrangement joins TRBV5-1 to TRBJ2-3, with D perhaps TRBD1 or TRBD2 (5 bases each). Trimming took off 4 bases at V and 2 bases at J, with 14 bases between the two ends. CDR1 SGHRS and CDR2 YFSETQ come from the germline V gene. CDR3 length equals 15 residues. CDR3 sequence: CASSVGTAYTDTQYF. The CDR3 DNA follows: TGCGCCAGCAGCGTCGGGACGGCCTACACAGATACGCAGTATTTT. The full variable domain, rest sourced from reference TRBV5-1 and TRBJ2-3, is KAGVTQTPRYLIKTRGQQVTLSCSPISGHRSVSWYQQTPGQGLQFLFEYFSETQRNKGNFPGRFSGRQFSNSRSEMNVSTLELGDSALYLCASSVGTAYTDTQYFGPGTRLTVL.

V and J are TRBV4-1 and TRBJ2-7, with a weak D call TRBD2 (7 bases). The length of the CDR3 is 16 residues. The V end was cut by 4 bases, the J end by 2 bases, with 18 bases between. CDR1 and CDR2 from the germline V gene are MGHRA and YSYEKL. This CDR3 reads CASSPLGGGDTYEQYF. CDR3 in DNA: TGCGCCAGCAGCCCCCTGGGGGGGGGGGACACCTACGAGCAGTACTTC.

This clonotype occurred a few times. CDR3 sequence (DNA): TGCAGTGCTGCCCCTAGTACGGTTGATGGCATTCAGTACTTC. Translation: CSAAPSTVDGIQYF. The chain is built from TRBV20-1 and TRBJ2-4; D is unresolved. V was cut by 5 bases and J by 9 bases, with 20 bases left in between. Germline V gene lookup returns CDR1 DFQATT and CDR2 SNEGSKA (reference sequence). This CDR3 contains 14 residues.

This chain uses TRBV4-1 with TRBJ1-3; 10 nucleotides agree with TRBD1. Germline loops: CDR1 MGHRA, CDR2 YSYEKL. V lost 1 base to trimming and J lost 0 bases; unmatched junction nucleotides: 12. The CDR3 is made up of 20 amino acids. The chain's CDR3 is CASSQGGTGVVSSSGNTIYF. Here the CDR3 DNA reads TGCGCCAGCAGCCAAGGCGGGACAGGGGTGGTGTCTAGCTCTGGAAACACCATATATTTT.

The CDR3 loop is CASSFGPSSYEQYV. CDR3 nucleotides: TGTGCCAGCAGCTTCGGTCCGAGCTCCTACGAGCAGTACGTC. V and J are TRBV7-6 and TRBJ2-7; D is uncertain. CDR1 and CDR2 from the germline V gene are SGHVS and FNYEAQ. This CDR3 spans 14 amino acids. V dropped 3 bases and J dropped 0 bases, with 9 bases sitting between them.

V usage is TRBV4-1 and J usage is TRBJ2-4; 10 nucleotides match TRBD1. The germline V gene has CDR1 MGHRA and CDR2 YSYEKL. V trimming: 4 bases; J trimming: 6 bases; junction bases outside the gene matches: 3. The CDR3 sequence is 14 residues long. This CDR3 reads CASSPRTGGNIQYF. CDR3 in DNA: TGCGCCAGCAGCCCGAGGACAGGGGGAAACATTCAGTACTTC.

This clonotype has more than one count but fewer than ten. The chain couples TRBV7-9 to TRBJ2-7, with 7 nucleotides matching TRBD2. The CDR3 has 13 amino acids. Germline CDR1 SEHNR, CDR2 FQNEAQ (reference sequence). Trimming at V came to 3 bases and at J to 3 bases, leaving 2 bases not matched to a gene. The CDR3 reads CASSLGRGYEQYV. CDR3 nucleotides: TGTGCCAGCAGCTTGGGGAGGGGCTACGAGCAGTACGTC.

This clonotype came up many times. The genes are TRBV24-1 and TRBJ2-1; D possibly corresponds to TRBD2 (5 bases). The V end lost 4 bases, the J end lost 5 bases, and 17 bases lay between the germline ends. Germline V gene data show CDR1 as KGHDR and CDR2 as SFDVKD. This CDR3 region has 16 residues. As DNA, the CDR3 is TGTGCCACCAGTGACCCGGCGAGGGCTGGCGACAATGAGCAGTTCTTC. It codes for CATSDPARAGDNEQFF.

The chain recombines TRBV7-6 with TRBJ2-7; D unresolved. Germline-derived CDR1 and CDR2 are SGHVS and FNYEAQ. Trimming cost V 5 bases and J 0 bases, with 11 bases left between them. This CDR3 comprises 14 residues. The CDR3 DNA is TGTGCCAGCAGCGTAGGACGTAGCTCCTACGAGCAGTACTTC. This sequence encodes CASSVGRSSYEQYF.

This clonotype was seen many times. This chain connects TRBV7-2 to TRBJ2-5; no firm D call. V dropped 1 base and J dropped 4 bases, with 13 bases sitting between them. CDR1 and CDR2 (germline): SGHTA, FQGNSA. This CDR3 comprises 15 residues. The CDR3 nucleotides are TGTGCCAGCAGCTTAGGTGGTCATCGAGGAGAGACCCAGTACTTC. Its translation: CASSLGGHRGETQYF.

The sample holds a few counts of this clonotype. The chain is built from TRBV6-6 and TRBJ1-5, with D possibly being TRBD1 (5 bases). This CDR3 contains 13 residues. The germline V gene encodes CDR1 MNHNY and CDR2 SVGAGI (reference sequence). V was shortened by 7 bases and J by 11 bases, with 18 bases between the two germline ends. In DNA form, the CDR3 reads TGTGCCAGCACCGACGAGACAGTATGGTCCCAGCATTTT. Encoded protein: CASTDETVWSQHF.

This sequence joins TRBV20-1 and TRBJ2-5; 7 bases align to TRBD1. Germline loops: CDR1 DFQATT, CDR2 SNEGSKA (reference sequence). The CDR3 loop spans 13 amino acids. The ends lost 2 bases at V and 5 bases at J; junction bases unmatched: 5. In DNA, the CDR3 is TGCAGTGCTAGATTGACAGGGTTCGAGACCCAGTACTTC. It encodes CSARLTGFETQYF.

This clonotype was seen a few times. V is TRBV12-5 and J is TRBJ2-1; D gene uncertain. The V gene's germline CDR1 is LGHNT and CDR2 FRNRAP. This CDR3 spans 11 amino acids. Trimming cost V 4 bases and J 7 bases, with 5 bases left between them. Here the CDR3 DNA reads TGTGCTAGTGGTTGGGTGAATGAGCAGTTCTTC. It codes for CASGWVNEQFF. The full variable domain, its missing parts supplied by reference TRBV12-5 and TRBJ2-1, is DARVTQTPRHKVTEMGQEVTMRCQPILGHNTVFWYRQTMMQGLELLAYFRNRAPLDDSGMPKDRFSAEMPDATLATLKIQPSEPRDSAVYFCASGWVNEQFFGPGTRLTVL.

In nucleotides, the CDR3 is TGTGCCAGCTCACTCGTTGGGGGGTTCGCTGAAGCTTTCTTT. The encoded protein is CASSLVGGFAEAFF. The chain employs TRBV18 and TRBJ1-1; D is perhaps TRBD1 (5 bases). This CDR3 is built from 14 residues. Trimming cost V 4 bases and J 6 bases, with 15 bases left between them. Germline V CDR1 and CDR2: KGHSH, LQKENI.

The chain employs TRBV28 and TRBJ2-7; TRBD2 is a possible D gene (5 bases). V was trimmed by 7 bases and J by 2 bases, leaving 15 bases between them. Germline-derived CDR1 and CDR2 are MDHEN and SYDVKM. The CDR3 covers 14 residues. Here the CDR3 DNA reads TGTGCCAGCACCCTGGCCGGGGAACCCTACGAGCAGTACTTC. Translation gives CASTLAGEPYEQYF.

The sample holds a few counts of this clonotype. V is TRBV6-2 or TRBV6-3 and J is TRBJ2-1, with D possibly being TRBD1 (6 bases). The CDR3 is 14 amino acids. Germline CDR1 reads MNHEY; CDR2 reads SVGEGT. V lost 7 bases to trimming and J lost 8 bases, with 18 bases between them. CDR3 sequence (DNA): TGTGCCAGCATCCGAGACGGGACAAGTTATGAGCAGTTCTTC. It translates to CASIRDGTSYEQFF.

Here the CDR3 reads CAISRTTTQETQYF. CDR3 bases: TGTGCCATCAGCAGGACCACCACACAAGAGACCCAGTACTTC. The chain links TRBV10-3 to TRBJ2-5; unclear D gene. V lost 6 bases and J lost 2, with 13 bases in between. Germline values: CDR1 ENHRY, CDR2 SYGVKD. This CDR3 has 14 amino acids.

This clonotype was detected only a few times. The chain employs TRBV6-4 and TRBJ2-3; 11 bases map to TRBD2. This CDR3 spans 19 amino acids. V trimming: 2 bases; J trimming: 3 bases; junction bases outside the gene matches: 13. The V gene's germline CDR1 is MRHNA and CDR2 SNTAGT. The CDR3 sequence is CASSDLSVISGGETDTQYF. The CDR3 nucleotides read TGTGCCAGCAGTGACCTTAGTGTCATTAGCGGGGGGGAGACAGATACGCAGTATTTT.

In this sample, this clonotype turned up once. This chain connects TRBV6-1 to TRBJ1-3, with D possibly TRBD1 on 5 matching bases. Trimming removed 6 bases at V and 3 bases at J, with 18 bases between. Germline V gene lookup returns CDR1 MNHNS and CDR2 SASEGT. The CDR3 runs 16 residues. CDR3 protein: CASRQGLRAGGNTIYF. CDR3 in DNA: TGTGCCAGCAGGCAGGGATTGCGGGCGGGTGGAAACACCATATATTTT.

The chain carries TRBV5-1 and TRBJ2-2, with D tentatively TRBD2 (6 bases). Trimming removed 0 bases from V and 3 bases from J, with 9 bases in between. The CDR3 totals 15 residues. Germline V gene lookup returns CDR1 SGHRS and CDR2 YFSETQ. CDR3 bases: TGCGCCAGCAGCTTGGGGGGGGTCGACACCGGGGAGCTGTTTTTT. Encoded protein: CASSLGGVDTGELFF.

The table lists this clonotype with a few counts. CDR3 residues: CATSSLAADTQYF. CDR3 coding DNA: TGTGCCACCAGCAGCCTAGCGGCAGATACGCAGTATTTT. The rearrangement uses TRBV15 and TRBJ2-3; 7 bases map to TRBD2. This CDR3 has 13 amino acids. CDR1 and CDR2 (germline): LNHNV, YYDKDF (reference sequence). The V segment lost 3 bases and the J segment 4 bases; nucleotides outside the gene matches: 1.